Sequencing of this TCR beta chain was carried out in a study of blood T cell repertoires in COVID-19. Overall study: The study drew acute and convalescent COVID-19 samples from the United States, Italy and Spain. From T cells, B-cell-depleted T cells, or PBMCs came the material, which was cDNA or gDNA.

Germline assignment: CDR1 MGHRA and CDR2 YSYEKL. The CDR3 loop spans 18 amino acids. Trimming took off 4 bases at V and 3 bases at J, with 22 bases between the two ends. Authors' analysis steps: Cell counts per sample came from amplifying reference gene primers. The protocol was immunoSEQ multiplex PCR, while the TCRdb copy is restricted to in-frame clones and leaves out a portion. The DNA gave D and trimming, while V, J and clone size come from that table. This sample has approximately 100,000 clones, with 85% to 95% found just once. The chain is built from TRBV4-1 and TRBJ2-1; TRBD1 is a possible D gene (6 bases). The receptor was isolated from a man aged 50 or older with active COVID-19. The sequenced sample was peripheral blood. The CDR3 here is CASSPTVRGKSSYNEQFF. The DNA of the CDR3 is TGCGCCAGCAGCCCTACGGTAAGGGGGAAGTCGAGCTACAATGAGCAGTTCTTC.